Each of the 6 T cell receptor beta chains below was sequenced from the same sample in a study of T cell clonality in common variable immunodeficiency. Sequencing used immunoSEQ multiplex PCR; TCRdb keeps in-frame clones, though not all of them. The sample was found to contain some 50,000 clones, and every one recurs. The sample comprised peripheral blood mononuclear cells. These receptors came from a person aged 18-70 years in good health.

With respect to this clone: The read is 3 residues too short to cover the CDR3 end, so that end is filled in from the germline J gene. The chain recombines TRBV2 with TRBJ2-2; D might be TRBD2 (5 bases). In germline, CDR1 is SNHLY, CDR2 FYNNEI. This CDR3 spans 15 amino acids. The DNA read from the CDR3 is TGTGCCAGCACGGGGAGTACTCGGGGTAATTCACCG. This translates into CASTGSTRGNSP. In full, the CDR3 reads CASTGSTRGNSPLFF.

The table lists this clone with many counts. CDR3 bases read: TGTGCCAGCAGCCTGACAGGGTCATCCTACGAG. Encoded protein: CASSLTGSSYE. From start to end, the CDR3 is CASSLTGSSYEQYF. The genes are TRBV12-3 or TRBV12-4 and TRBJ2-7; 7 bases line up with TRBD1. The missing CDR3 end, 3 residues past where the read stops, is filled in from the germline J gene. The CDR3 is 14 amino acids. The J segment lost 1 base and the V segment lost 6 bases, leaving 6 bases of the junction unmatched.

This clone was observed many times. The read ends 3 residues before the CDR3 terminus; that terminus is restored from the germline J gene. The gene calls are TRBV10-3 and TRBJ2-2; D may be TRBD1 (5 bases). CDR1 is ENHRY, CDR2 SYGVKD, per germline. V gave up 3 bases and J gave up 7 bases, with 9 bases separating them. The CDR3 extends over 13 amino acids. The CDR3 reads CAISDRVSGELFF. The part of the CDR3 DNA that was read is TGTGCCATCAGTGACAGGGTGAGCGGGGAG.

At least ten counts were recorded for this clone. The CDR3 end is not reached by the read, which stops 3 residues before it; the germline J gene fills it in. The genes are TRBV10-3 and TRBJ1-6; D not certain. The CDR3 totals 15 residues. Germline V gene sequence: CDR1 ENHRY, CDR2 SYGVKD. Trimming left V 2 bases short and J 0 bases short, with 5 bases between. This CDR3 reads CAISEEGSYNSPLHF. Partial CDR3 DNA: TGTGCCATCAGTGAGGAGGGCTCCTATAATTCACCC.

This clone was picked up many times. The read ends 3 residues before the CDR3 terminus; that terminus is restored from the germline J gene. This rearrangement joins TRBV20-1 to TRBJ1-4; D uncertain. Germline V gives CDR1 DFQATT, CDR2 SNEGSKA (reference sequence). The CDR3 covers 13 residues. The V and J ends lost 3 bases and 4 bases respectively, with 9 bases between them. The DNA read from the CDR3 is TGCAGTGCTAGCGTTTCCAGTAATGAAAAA. Protein product: CSASVSSNEK. The full CDR3 reads CSASVSSNEKLFF.

This clone was observed a few times. The read ends 3 residues before the CDR3 terminus; that terminus is restored from the germline J gene. The rearrangement uses TRBV5-1 and TRBJ2-5; TRBD2 might be the D (6 bases). Germline lookup yields CDR1 SGHRS and CDR2 YFSETQ. V was clipped by 7 bases and J by 5 bases, with 15 bases between them. There are 13 residues in the CDR3. The CDR3 loop reads CASGRGSMETQYF. Partial CDR3 DNA: TGCGCCAGCGGCCGGGGGTCCATGGAGACC.